This T cell receptor (beta chain) was retrieved from a study of post-analysis software for immune sequencing data. Overall study context: Clinical courses comprised relapsing-remitting, secondary progressive and progressive-relapsing multiple sclerosis. The study, taken as a whole, reports: A handful of TRBV segments were significantly more frequent in patients than in controls. TRBV5-6, TRBV5-1 and TRBV20-1 were among these segments. Compared against controls, patients with multiple sclerosis displayed significantly lower normalized Chao1 diversity. Strong co-clustering by F measure linked samples that shared a preparation batch.

Unique molecular identifiers were carried by the TCR beta cDNA libraries. Researchers reported a few hundred thousand cDNA molecules coming from approximately 0.91 to 9.4 million T cells. MiXCR, run by TCRdb on the PCR reads, gives a single entry per CDR3 protein. This repertoire shows some 450,000 distinct CDR3 sequences, under 55% found once; its top ten account for 9% to 13%. Note on this clonotype: Its antigen is as yet unknown.

Trimming took 5 bases from V and 1 from J; bases not matched to a gene: 8. This CDR3 has 16 amino acids. CDR1 and CDR2 from the germline V gene are SEHNR and FQNEAQ (reference sequence). Sequencing was done on a sample of blood. This chain uses TRBV7-9 with TRBJ2-1; TRBD2 matches 7 bases. This receptor was obtained from a girl aged 10 to 17 with multiple sclerosis. CDR3: CASSPWIAGSYNEQFF. For the CDR3, the DNA is TGTGCCAGCAGCCCTTGGATAGCGGGTTCCTACAATGAGCAGTTCTTC.